This T cell receptor beta chain was sequenced during a study of T-cell reconstitution after alpha-beta-depleted transplantation in children. Notes on the study in general: A year post-transplant, T-cell counts and diversity derived mostly from newly produced T cells. Reportedly, only several hundred clones from non-depleted graft cells drove alpha-beta T-cell counts at about two months.

This clonotype was counted ten times or more. Its specificity is unknown. Construction of the TCRbeta library involved unique molecular identifiers. TCRdb independently ran MiXCR on the PCR reads; one entry per CDR3 protein. The repertoire has 450,000 to 600,000 distinct CDR3 sequences, 13% of them found once; the top ten carry over 2%. Germline V gives CDR1 MDHEN, CDR2 SYDVKM. Unmatched junction bases numbered 1, after V lost 5 bases and J lost 4 bases. This CDR3 contains 12 residues. The receptor's source is a male patient younger than 18 who had a stem cell transplant for acute myeloid leukemia, so the T cells may come from the graft donor. Sample: PBMCs, mostly from graft donor cells, taken 360 days after TCRalphabeta/CD19-depleted stem cell transplant. The chain couples TRBV28 to TRBJ1-2; 7 bases match TRBD1. The chain's CDR3 is CASSGDSYGYTF. The CDR3 DNA reads TGTGCCAGCAGTGGGGACAGCTATGGCTACACCTTC.